This TCR beta chain stems from a study of blood T cell repertoires in COVID-19. V was cut by 2 bases and J by 6 bases, with 10 bases left in between. This CDR3 is 14 amino acids long. The germline V gene encodes CDR1 LNHDA and CDR2 SQIVND (reference sequence). The assay was immunoSEQ multiplex PCR, and TCRdb's table has in-frame clones only and misses some. This sample yields around 230,000 clones, of which roughly nine tenths are seen a single time; 7.2% belongs to the top ten. The material sequenced was peripheral blood. This receptor was identified in a man aged 55 to 69 who had recovered from COVID-19. The J gene is TRBJ2-2, the V gene TRBV19; tentative D call: TRBD2 (6 bases). In DNA form, the CDR3 reads TGTGCCAGTAGTATAATTCGGGGGTCCGGGGAGCTGTTTTTT. This sequence encodes CASSIIRGSGELFF.